The 2 T cell receptor beta chains in this list originate from one sample, sequenced in a study of molecular identifiers for immune sequencing clone quantification. TCRdb re-analysed the PCR reads in MiXCR, keeping a single row per CDR3 protein. Altogether about 640,000 distinct CDR3 sequences are present, about 20% being singletons, with the ten largest covering about 0.9%. The sample was naive CD8+ T cells from blood, with Jurkat cell RNA spiked in. Subset noted: FACS-sorted CD8+CD4-CCR7+CD45RA+ naive T cells. The receptors come from a human donor in good health. Some libraries in this study had Jurkat cell RNA spiked in.

This clonotype was recorded at least ten times. V gene TRBV7-9 combines with J gene TRBJ1-1, with 12 nucleotides matching TRBD1. The ends lost 5 bases at V and 4 bases at J; junction bases unmatched: 8. The CDR3 loop spans 16 amino acids. CDR1 and CDR2 (germline): SEHNR, FQNEAQ (reference sequence). CDR3 in amino acids: CASSRLGQGASTEAFF. The CDR3, as DNA: TGTGCCAGCAGCCGGTTGGGACAGGGGGCGAGCACTGAAGCTTTCTTT.

This clonotype was seen a few times. This may arise from a read error, as a much more abundant clone is one base away. V is TRBV20-1 and J is TRBJ2-2; D is undetermined. The CDR3 totals 13 residues. Germline V gene sequence: CDR1 DFQATT, CDR2 SNEGSKA (reference sequence). V was shortened by 4 bases and J by 1 base, with 7 bases between the two germline ends. The CDR3 DNA sequence: TGCAGTGCTACCAGGAAGAACACCGGGGAGCTGTTTTTT. This gives the protein CSATRKNTGELFF.